What follows is one TCR beta chain and its context. These data are taken from a study of blood T cell repertoires in COVID-19. Study information: The United States, Italy and Spain supplied acute and convalescent COVID-19 samples. T cells, B-cell-depleted T cells, or PBMCs provided the cDNA or gDNA that served as material.

The CDR3 sequence is 16 residues long. The trim removed 2 bases at V and 0 bases at J, leaving 6 bases unmatched. Per germline, CDR1 SEHNR and CDR2 FQNEAQ (reference sequence). Per the original methods: Amplification of reference gene primers was used by the study to estimate nucleated cell counts. The method was immunoSEQ multiplex PCR; TCRdb's version includes in-frame clones alone and lacks a portion of them. D and trimming were read from the DNA, whereas the V and J calls and clone size are those reported in that table. The table shows approximately 300,000 clones, with around 89% occurring only once.

This sequence was found in a man between 18 and 29 years old who had recovered from COVID-19. The sample consisted of peripheral blood. The chain uses TRBV7-9 and TRBJ1-2; TRBD1 matches at 7 bases. Written as DNA, the CDR3 is TGTGCCAGCAGCTTAAGGGGGGACAGTTCTAACTATGGCTACACCTTC. Its translation is CASSLRGDSSNYGYTF. The variable domain in full, completed from reference TRBV7-9 and TRBJ1-2, reads DTGVSQNPRHKITKRGQNVTFRCDPISEHNRLYWYRQTLGQGPEFLTYFQNEAQLEKSRLLSDRFSAERPKGSFSTLEIQRTEQGDSAMYLCASSLRGDSSNYGYTFGSGTRLTVV.